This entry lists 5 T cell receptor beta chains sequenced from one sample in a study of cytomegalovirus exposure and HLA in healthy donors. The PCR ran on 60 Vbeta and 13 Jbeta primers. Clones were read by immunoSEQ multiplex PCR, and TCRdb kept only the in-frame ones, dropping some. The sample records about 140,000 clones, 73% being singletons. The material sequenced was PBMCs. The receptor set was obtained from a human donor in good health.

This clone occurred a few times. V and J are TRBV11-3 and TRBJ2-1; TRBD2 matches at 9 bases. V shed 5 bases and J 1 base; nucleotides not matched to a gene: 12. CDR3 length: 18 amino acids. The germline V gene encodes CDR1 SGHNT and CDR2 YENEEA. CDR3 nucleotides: TGTGCCAGCAGCCGTCCCGGGACTAGCAGGAGATCCTACAATGAGCAGTTCTTC. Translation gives CASSRPGTSRRSYNEQFF.

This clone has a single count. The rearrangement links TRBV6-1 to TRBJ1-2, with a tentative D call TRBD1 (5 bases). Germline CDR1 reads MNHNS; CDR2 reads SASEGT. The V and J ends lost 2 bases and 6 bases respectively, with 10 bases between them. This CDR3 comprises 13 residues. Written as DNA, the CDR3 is TGTGCCAGCAGTGAAAGGGTAGGGGATGGCTACACCTTC. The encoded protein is CASSERVGDGYTF.

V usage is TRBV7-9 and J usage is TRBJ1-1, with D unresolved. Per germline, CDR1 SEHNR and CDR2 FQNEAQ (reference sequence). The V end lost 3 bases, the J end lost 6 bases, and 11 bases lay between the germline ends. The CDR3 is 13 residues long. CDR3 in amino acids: CASSFSGSAEAFF. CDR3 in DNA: TGTGCCAGCAGCTTTAGCGGTAGCGCTGAAGCTTTCTTT. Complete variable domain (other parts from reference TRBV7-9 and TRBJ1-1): DTGVSQNPRHKITKRGQNVTFRCDPISEHNRLYWYRQTLGQGPEFLTYFQNEAQLEKSRLLSDRFSAERPKGSFSTLEIQRTEQGDSAMYLCASSFSGSAEAFFGQGTRLTVV.

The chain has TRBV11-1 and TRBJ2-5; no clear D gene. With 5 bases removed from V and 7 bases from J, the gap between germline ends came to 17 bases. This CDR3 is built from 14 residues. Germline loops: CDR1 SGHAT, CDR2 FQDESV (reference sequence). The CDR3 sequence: CASSVQRNRGTQYF. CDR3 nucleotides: TGTGCCAGCAGCGTACAGAGAAACCGTGGGACCCAGTACTTC.

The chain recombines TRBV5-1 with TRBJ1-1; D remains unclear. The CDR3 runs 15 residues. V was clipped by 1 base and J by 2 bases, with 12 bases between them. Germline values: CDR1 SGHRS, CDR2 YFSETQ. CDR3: CASSLSTRSNTEAFF. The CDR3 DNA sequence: TGCGCCAGCAGCTTGTCTACCCGGAGTAACACTGAAGCTTTCTTT. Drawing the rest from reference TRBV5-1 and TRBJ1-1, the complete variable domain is KAGVTQTPRYLIKTRGQQVTLSCSPISGHRSVSWYQQTPGQGLQFLFEYFSETQRNKGNFPGRFSGRQFSNSRSEMNVSTLELGDSALYLCASSLSTRSNTEAFFGQGTRLTVV.